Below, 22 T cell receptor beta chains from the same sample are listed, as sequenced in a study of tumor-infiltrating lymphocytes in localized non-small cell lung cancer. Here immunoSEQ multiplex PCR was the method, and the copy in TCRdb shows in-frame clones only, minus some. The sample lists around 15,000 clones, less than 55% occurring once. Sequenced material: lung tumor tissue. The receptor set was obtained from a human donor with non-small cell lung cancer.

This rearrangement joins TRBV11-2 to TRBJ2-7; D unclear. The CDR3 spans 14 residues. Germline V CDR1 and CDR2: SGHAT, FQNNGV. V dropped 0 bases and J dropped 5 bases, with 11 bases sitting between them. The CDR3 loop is CASSLDQVPHEQYF. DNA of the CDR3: TGTGCCAGCAGCTTAGACCAAGTCCCACACGAGCAGTACTTC.

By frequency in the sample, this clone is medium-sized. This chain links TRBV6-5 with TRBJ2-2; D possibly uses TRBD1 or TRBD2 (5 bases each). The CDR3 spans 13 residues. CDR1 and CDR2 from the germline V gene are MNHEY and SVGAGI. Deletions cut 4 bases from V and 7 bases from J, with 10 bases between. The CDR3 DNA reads TGTGCCAGCAGTTTCCGGGGCAACGGGGAGCTGTTTTTT. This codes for CASSFRGNGELFF.

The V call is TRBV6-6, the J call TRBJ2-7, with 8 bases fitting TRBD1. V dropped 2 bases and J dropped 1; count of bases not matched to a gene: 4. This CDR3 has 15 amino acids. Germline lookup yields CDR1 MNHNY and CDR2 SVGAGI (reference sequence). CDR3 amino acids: CASSYGQGGSYEQYF. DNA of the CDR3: TGTGCCAGCAGTTACGGACAGGGAGGTTCCTACGAGCAGTACTTC.

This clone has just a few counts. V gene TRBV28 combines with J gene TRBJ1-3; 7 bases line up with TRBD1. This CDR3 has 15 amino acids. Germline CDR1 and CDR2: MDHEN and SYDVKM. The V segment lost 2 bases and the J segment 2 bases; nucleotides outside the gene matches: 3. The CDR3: CASSLMTGTGNTIYF. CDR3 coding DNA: TGTGCCAGCAGTTTAATGACAGGGACTGGAAACACCATATATTTT.

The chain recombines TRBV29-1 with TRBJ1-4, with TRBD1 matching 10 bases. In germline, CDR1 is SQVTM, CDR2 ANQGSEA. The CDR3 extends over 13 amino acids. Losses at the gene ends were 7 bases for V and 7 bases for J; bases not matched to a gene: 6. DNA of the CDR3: TGCAGCGCCCTGACAGGGGGCCCTGAAAAACTGTTTTTT. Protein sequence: CSALTGGPEKLFF.

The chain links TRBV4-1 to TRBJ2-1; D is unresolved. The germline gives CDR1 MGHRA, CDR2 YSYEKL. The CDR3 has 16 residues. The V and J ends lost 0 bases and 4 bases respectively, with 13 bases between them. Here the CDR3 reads CASSQESSLTYNEQFF. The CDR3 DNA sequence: TGCGCCAGCAGCCAAGAGTCCAGCCTTACTTACAATGAGCAGTTCTTC.

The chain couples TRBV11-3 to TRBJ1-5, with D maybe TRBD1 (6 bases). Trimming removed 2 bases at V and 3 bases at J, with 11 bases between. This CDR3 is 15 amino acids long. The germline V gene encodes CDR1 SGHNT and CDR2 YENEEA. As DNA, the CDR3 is TGTGCCAGCAGCTTACTCGGACAGAACAATCAGCCCCAGCATTTT. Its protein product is CASSLLGQNNQPQHF.

Here the CDR3 DNA reads TGTGCCAGCAGCTTATTCCTGGGGCCCGGGACAGGGGTCTACGAGCAGTACTTC. This gives the protein CASSLFLGPGTGVYEQYF. This sequence joins TRBV7-2 and TRBJ2-7; 10 nucleotides agree with TRBD1. Germline V gene data show CDR1 as SGHTA and CDR2 as FQGNSA. V lost 2 bases and J lost 3; bases outside the gene matches: 13. The CDR3 has 18 residues.

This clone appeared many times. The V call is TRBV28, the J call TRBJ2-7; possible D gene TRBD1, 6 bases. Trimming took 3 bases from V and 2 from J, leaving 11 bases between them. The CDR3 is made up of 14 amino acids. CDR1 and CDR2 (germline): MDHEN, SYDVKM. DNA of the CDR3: TGTGCCAGCAGTTTTACAGGGCCAACCTACGAGCAGTACTTC. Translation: CASSFTGPTYEQYF.

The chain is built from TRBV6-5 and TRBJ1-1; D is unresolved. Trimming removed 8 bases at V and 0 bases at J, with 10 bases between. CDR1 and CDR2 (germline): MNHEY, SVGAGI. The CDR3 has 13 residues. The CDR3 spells CASSKGMNTEAFF. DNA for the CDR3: TGTGCCAGCTCGAAGGGCATGAACACTGAAGCTTTCTTT.

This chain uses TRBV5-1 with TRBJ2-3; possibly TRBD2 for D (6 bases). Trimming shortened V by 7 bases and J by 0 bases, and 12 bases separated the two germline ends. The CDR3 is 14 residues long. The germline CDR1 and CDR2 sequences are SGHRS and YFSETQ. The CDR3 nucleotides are TGCGCCAGCGGGACTCAATCTAGCACAGATACGCAGTATTTT. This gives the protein CASGTQSSTDTQYF.

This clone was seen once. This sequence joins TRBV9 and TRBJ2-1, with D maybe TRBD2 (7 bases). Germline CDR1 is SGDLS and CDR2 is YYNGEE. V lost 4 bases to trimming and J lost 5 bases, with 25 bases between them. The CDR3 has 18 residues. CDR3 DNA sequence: TGTGCCAGCAGCATCCCTCTCCAGAAGGGGGGGGGAGACAATGAGCAGTTCTTC. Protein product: CASSIPLQKGGGDNEQFF.

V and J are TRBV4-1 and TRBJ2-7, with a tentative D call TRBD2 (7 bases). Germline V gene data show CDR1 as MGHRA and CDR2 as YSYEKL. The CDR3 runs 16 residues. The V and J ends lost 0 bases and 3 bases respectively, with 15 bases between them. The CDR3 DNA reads TGCGCCAGCAGCCAAGAATGGGGGGGCCCCAACTACGAGCAGTACTTC. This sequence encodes CASSQEWGGPNYEQYF.

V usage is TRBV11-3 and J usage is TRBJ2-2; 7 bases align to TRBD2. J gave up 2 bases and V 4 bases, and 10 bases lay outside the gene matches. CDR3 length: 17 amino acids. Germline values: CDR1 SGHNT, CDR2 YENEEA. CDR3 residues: CASSSPLGEGNTGELFF. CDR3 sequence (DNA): TGTGCCAGCAGCTCACCGCTAGGGGAGGGCAACACCGGGGAGCTGTTTTTT.

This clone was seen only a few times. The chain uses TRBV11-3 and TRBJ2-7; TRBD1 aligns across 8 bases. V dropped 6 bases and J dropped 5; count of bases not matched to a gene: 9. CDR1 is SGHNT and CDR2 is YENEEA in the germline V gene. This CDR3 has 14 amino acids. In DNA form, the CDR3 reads TGTGCCAGCAGGCCCGACAGGGGTGTACACGAGCAGTACTTC. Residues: CASRPDRGVHEQYF. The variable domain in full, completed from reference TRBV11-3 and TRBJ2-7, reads EAGVVQSPRYKIIEKKQPVAFWCNPISGHNTLYWYLQNLGQGPELLIRYENEEAVDDSQLPKDRFSAERLKGVDSTLKIQPAELGDSAVYLCASRPDRGVHEQYFGPGTRLTVT.

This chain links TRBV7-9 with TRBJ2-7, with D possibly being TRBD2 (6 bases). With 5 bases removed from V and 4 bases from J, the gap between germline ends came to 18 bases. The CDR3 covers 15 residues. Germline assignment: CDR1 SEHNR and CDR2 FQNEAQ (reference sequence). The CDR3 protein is CASSHSGLFGYEQYF. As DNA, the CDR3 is TGTGCCAGCAGCCACTCGGGACTCTTTGGGTACGAGCAGTACTTC. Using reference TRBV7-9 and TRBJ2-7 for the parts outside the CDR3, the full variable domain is DTGVSQNPRHKITKRGQNVTFRCDPISEHNRLYWYRQTLGQGPEFLTYFQNEAQLEKSRLLSDRFSAERPKGSFSTLEIQRTEQGDSAMYLCASSHSGLFGYEQYFGPGTRLTVT.

Here the CDR3 DNA reads TGTGCCAGCAGCGCCACCCTCGGAAGGACTGAAGCTTTCTTT. As protein: CASSATLGRTEAFF. V usage is TRBV9 and J usage is TRBJ1-1; D is uncertain. In germline, CDR1 is SGDLS, CDR2 YYNGEE. Trimming stripped 3 bases from V and 5 bases from J, with 14 bases between. The CDR3 runs 14 residues.

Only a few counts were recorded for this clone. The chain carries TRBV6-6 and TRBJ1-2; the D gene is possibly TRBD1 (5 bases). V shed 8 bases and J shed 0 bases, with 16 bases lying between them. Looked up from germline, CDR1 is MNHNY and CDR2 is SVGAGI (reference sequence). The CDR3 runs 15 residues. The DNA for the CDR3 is TGTGCCAGCGGCCGAACCCGGGACGCTAACTATGGCTACACCTTC. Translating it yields CASGRTRDANYGYTF.

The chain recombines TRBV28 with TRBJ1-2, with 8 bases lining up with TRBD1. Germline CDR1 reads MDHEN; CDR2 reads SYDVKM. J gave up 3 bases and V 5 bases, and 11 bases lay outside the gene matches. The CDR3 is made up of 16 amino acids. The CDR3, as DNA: TGTGCCAGCAGTGGGCCTGGGGCAGGGGGCGACTATGGCTACACCTTC. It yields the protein CASSGPGAGGDYGYTF.

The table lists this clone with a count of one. The CDR3 nucleotides read TGTGCCAGCAGCTTAACTAGCGGGGGGGGCACAGATACGCAGTATTTT. Its translation: CASSLTSGGGTDTQYF. J is TRBJ2-3 and V is TRBV5-6; TRBD2 aligns across 13 bases. Per the germline V gene, CDR1 is SGHDT and CDR2 is YYEEEE. This CDR3 is 16 amino acids long. With V trimmed by 2 bases and J by 1 base, 1 base remained unmatched.

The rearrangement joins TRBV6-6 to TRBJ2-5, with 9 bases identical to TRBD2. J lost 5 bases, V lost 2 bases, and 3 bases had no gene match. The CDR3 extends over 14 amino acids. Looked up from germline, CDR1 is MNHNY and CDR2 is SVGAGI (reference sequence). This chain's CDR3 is CASSYAGGRETQYF. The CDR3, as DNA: TGTGCCAGCAGTTACGCGGGGGGGCGGGAGACCCAGTACTTC.

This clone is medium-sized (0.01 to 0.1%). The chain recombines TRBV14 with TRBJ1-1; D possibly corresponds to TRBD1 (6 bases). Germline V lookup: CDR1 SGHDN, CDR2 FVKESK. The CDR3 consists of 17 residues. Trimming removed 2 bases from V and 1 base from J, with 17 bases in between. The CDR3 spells CASSQTPPTGWNTEAFF. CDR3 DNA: TGTGCCAGCAGCCAAACCCCACCGACAGGATGGAACACTGAAGCTTTCTTT. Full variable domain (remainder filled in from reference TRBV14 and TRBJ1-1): EAGVTQFPSHSVIEKGQTVTLRCDPISGHDNLYWYRRVMGKEIKFLLHFVKESKQDESGMPNNRFLAERTGGTYSTLKVQPAELEDSGVYFCASSQTPPTGWNTEAFFGQGTRLTVV.